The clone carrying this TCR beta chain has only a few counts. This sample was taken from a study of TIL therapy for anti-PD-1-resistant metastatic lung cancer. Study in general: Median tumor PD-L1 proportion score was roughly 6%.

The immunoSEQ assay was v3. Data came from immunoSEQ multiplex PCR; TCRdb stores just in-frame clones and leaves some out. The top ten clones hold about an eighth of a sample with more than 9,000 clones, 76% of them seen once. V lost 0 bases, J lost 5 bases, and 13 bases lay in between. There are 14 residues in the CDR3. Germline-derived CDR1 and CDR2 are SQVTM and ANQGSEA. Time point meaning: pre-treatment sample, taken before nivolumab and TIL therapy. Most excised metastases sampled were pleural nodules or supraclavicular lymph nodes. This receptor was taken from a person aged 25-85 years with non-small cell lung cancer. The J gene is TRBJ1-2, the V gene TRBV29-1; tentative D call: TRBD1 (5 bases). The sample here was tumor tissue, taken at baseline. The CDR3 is CSVEDQDTSYGYTF. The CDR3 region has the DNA TGCAGCGTTGAAGATCAGGACACCTCATATGGCTACACCTTC.